Listed below are T cell receptor beta chains from one sample, sequenced in a study of blood T cell repertoires in COVID-19. Libraries were prepared by immunoSEQ multiplex PCR; TCRdb keeps only in-frame clonotypes and omits some of them. The sample shows around 130,000 clones, roughly 80% of them seen only once. The specimen was peripheral blood. All receptors derive from a human donor in a cohort sampled during active COVID-19. Each CDR3 is given with its conserved first and last residue. Each record gives: clone size, J gene, V gene, D gene, CDR3 DNA, CDR3 protein. A D gene is named only where the DNA matches it firmly. Not every row has a clone size; where given, it reads once, few, many or a size class.

clone size: .; J gene: TRBJ1-6; V gene: TRBV11-1; D gene: .; CDR3 DNA: TGTGCCAGCAGCCCCCAGGACAGAAATCGGCATTCACCCCTCCACTTT; CDR3 protein: CASSPQDRNRHSPLHF
clone size: .; J gene: TRBJ2-1; V gene: TRBV2; D gene: TRBD1; CDR3 DNA: TGTGCCAGCAGGGACAGGGTAAATGAGCAGTTCTTC; CDR3 protein: CASRDRVNEQFF
clone size: .; J gene: TRBJ2-3; V gene: TRBV5-1; D gene: .; CDR3 DNA: TGCGCCAGCAGGAGCGGGACACCACTCACAGATACGCAGTATTTT; CDR3 protein: CASRSGTPLTDTQYF
clone size: .; J gene: TRBJ2-1; V gene: TRBV6-2/TRBV6-3; D gene: .; CDR3 DNA: TGTGCCAGCAGTTACCGGGGGTATGAGCAGTTCTTC; CDR3 protein: CASSYRGYEQFF
clone size: .; J gene: TRBJ2-3; V gene: TRBV29-1; D gene: TRBD2; CDR3 DNA: TGCAGCGTTGATTGGGGGGGGGTTACGCAGTATTTT; CDR3 protein: CSVDWGGVTQYF
clone size: .; J gene: TRBJ1-6; V gene: TRBV6-5; D gene: TRBD1; CDR3 DNA: TGTGCCAGCAGTTTCAGGGGGCGGAATTCACCCCTCCACTTT; CDR3 protein: CASSFRGRNSPLHF
clone size: .; J gene: TRBJ2-3; V gene: TRBV6-5; D gene: .; CDR3 DNA: TGTGCCAGCAGAGCGTCGAATCTTGGGACAGATACGCAGTATTTT; CDR3 protein: CASRASNLGTDTQYF
clone size: .; J gene: TRBJ1-2; V gene: TRBV7-9; D gene: .; CDR3 DNA: TGTGCCAGCAGCTTAGGGCCCTTTTATTATGGCTACACCTTC; CDR3 protein: CASSLGPFYYGYTF
clone size: .; J gene: TRBJ2-6; V gene: TRBV2; D gene: .; CDR3 DNA: TGTGCCAGCACCCAACGGGGGGCCTCTGGGGCCAACGTCCTGACTTTC; CDR3 protein: CASTQRGASGANVLTF
clone size: once; J gene: TRBJ1-2; V gene: TRBV6-5; D gene: .; CDR3 DNA: TGTGCCAGCACCGAGGGAGGGCTCTATGGCTACACCTTC; CDR3 protein: CASTEGGLYGYTF
clone size: .; J gene: TRBJ2-5; V gene: TRBV12-3/TRBV12-4; D gene: .; CDR3 DNA: TGTGCCAGCAGTTCCCACCCGGGGACCCAGTACTTC; CDR3 protein: CASSSHPGTQYF
clone size: .; J gene: TRBJ2-3; V gene: TRBV10-1; D gene: TRBD2; CDR3 DNA: TGCGCCAGCGCCGGGACTAGGGACACAGATACGCAGTATTTT; CDR3 protein: CASAGTRDTDTQYF
clone size: .; J gene: TRBJ2-1; V gene: TRBV20-1; D gene: .; CDR3 DNA: TGCAGTGCACTAAACAATGAGCAGTTCTTC; CDR3 protein: CSALNNEQFF
clone size: .; J gene: TRBJ2-3; V gene: TRBV19; D gene: TRBD2; CDR3 DNA: TGTGCCAGTAGTAAACTAGCGGGGACTAGCACAGATACGCAGTATTTT; CDR3 protein: CASSKLAGTSTDTQYF
clone size: .; J gene: TRBJ2-1; V gene: TRBV7-9; D gene: TRBD1; CDR3 DNA: TGTGCCAGCAGCCCGGGACAGGGAGGTTTGAATGAGCAGTTCTTC; CDR3 protein: CASSPGQGGLNEQFF
clone size: .; J gene: TRBJ1-4; V gene: TRBV5-1; D gene: TRBD1; CDR3 DNA: TGCGCCAGCTCACAGGGGGCTAATGAAAAACTGTTTTTT; CDR3 protein: CASSQGANEKLFF
clone size: few; J gene: TRBJ1-5; V gene: TRBV2; D gene: .; CDR3 DNA: TGTGCCAGCAGGGCGGATAGCAATCAGCCCCAGCATTTT; CDR3 protein: CASRADSNQPQHF
clone size: .; J gene: TRBJ2-3; V gene: TRBV5-1; D gene: .; CDR3 DNA: TGCGCCAGCAGCTTCTCAGCGCGGGGTGGTGGAGATACGCAGTATTTT; CDR3 protein: CASSFSARGGGDTQYF
clone size: .; J gene: TRBJ2-1; V gene: TRBV5-6; D gene: .; CDR3 DNA: TGTGCCAGCCGCCCCATTGGTATCGCGGGGAACAACAATGAGCAGTTCTTC; CDR3 protein: CASRPIGIAGNNNEQFF
clone size: .; J gene: TRBJ2-2; V gene: TRBV3-1/TRBV3-2; D gene: TRBD2; CDR3 DNA: TGTGCCAGCAGCCAAGTCCCTAGCGGGGGGGCCGGGGAGCTGTTTTTT; CDR3 protein: CASSQVPSGGAGELFF
clone size: .; J gene: TRBJ1-6; V gene: TRBV19; D gene: TRBD1; CDR3 DNA: TGTGCCAGTAGCCCGGGACAGGGGCTGGAGGCCCTCCACTTT; CDR3 protein: CASSPGQGLEALHF
clone size: .; J gene: TRBJ1-2; V gene: TRBV12-3/TRBV12-4; D gene: .; CDR3 DNA: TGTGCCAGCAGTTTGGGCAGCTACTATGGCTACACCTTC; CDR3 protein: CASSLGSYYGYTF
clone size: few; J gene: TRBJ2-2; V gene: TRBV7-8; D gene: .; CDR3 DNA: TGTGCCAGCAGCGCTTACAGGGTATTGAACACCGGGGAGCTGTTTTTT; CDR3 protein: CASSAYRVLNTGELFF
clone size: .; J gene: TRBJ1-6; V gene: TRBV2; D gene: TRBD1; CDR3 DNA: TGTGCCAGCAGGGGTACAGGGGGGGTCCCACCCCTCCACTTT; CDR3 protein: CASRGTGGVPPLHF
clone size: .; J gene: TRBJ1-3; V gene: TRBV7-2; D gene: TRBD1; CDR3 DNA: TGTGCCAGCAGCCCAACAGGGGCGTCTGGAAACACCATATATTTT; CDR3 protein: CASSPTGASGNTIYF
clone size: many; J gene: TRBJ2-1; V gene: TRBV9; D gene: TRBD1; CDR3 DNA: TGTGCCAGCAGCCAGGAGGGACAGGGGGTAATCGATGAGCAGTTCTTC; CDR3 protein: CASSQEGQGVIDEQFF
clone size: .; J gene: TRBJ1-4; V gene: TRBV25-1; D gene: TRBD1; CDR3 DNA: TGTGCCAGCACCCCCACAGGGACAGGGGTTGAAAAACTGTTTTTT; CDR3 protein: CASTPTGTGVEKLFF
clone size: .; J gene: TRBJ1-2; V gene: TRBV6-6; D gene: TRBD1; CDR3 DNA: TGTGCCAGCAGTATATCCCGGACAGGGGGCATCTATGGCTACACCTTC; CDR3 protein: CASSISRTGGIYGYTF
clone size: .; J gene: TRBJ2-5; V gene: TRBV9; D gene: TRBD2; CDR3 DNA: TGTGCCAGCAGCTCCAGGACTAGCGAGGAGACCCAGTACTTC; CDR3 protein: CASSSRTSEETQYF
clone size: .; J gene: TRBJ2-5; V gene: TRBV5-4; D gene: TRBD2; CDR3 DNA: TGTGCCAGCAGCTTGGCTAGCGGAGAGACCCAGTACTTC; CDR3 protein: CASSLASGETQYF
clone size: few; J gene: TRBJ1-1; V gene: TRBV7-2; D gene: .; CDR3 DNA: TGTGCCAGCAGCTTAGAATATTACACTGAAGCTTTCTTT; CDR3 protein: CASSLEYYTEAFF
clone size: .; J gene: TRBJ2-1; V gene: TRBV7-2; D gene: TRBD2; CDR3 DNA: TGTGCCAGCAGCTTAAAGGGGACACCCGGGACTAGCGGGCCAGGGAGGCAGTTCTTC; CDR3 protein: CASSLKGTPGTSGPGRQFF
clone size: few; J gene: TRBJ2-2; V gene: TRBV5-1; D gene: TRBD1; CDR3 DNA: TGCGCCAGCAGAGGACAGGGTACCGGGGAGCTGTTTTTT; CDR3 protein: CASRGQGTGELFF
clone size: .; J gene: TRBJ2-3; V gene: TRBV19; D gene: .; CDR3 DNA: TGTGCCAGTAGTTCCTTGGGGACAAGCAGCACAGATACGCAGTATTTT; CDR3 protein: CASSSLGTSSTDTQYF
clone size: .; J gene: TRBJ1-1; V gene: TRBV18; D gene: .; CDR3 DNA: TGTGCCAGCTCACCAGGGGGCCTTCACACTGAAGCTTTCTTT; CDR3 protein: CASSPGGLHTEAFF
clone size: .; J gene: TRBJ2-3; V gene: TRBV18; D gene: .; CDR3 DNA: TGTGCCAGCTCACCGACAACGGATACGCAGTATTTT; CDR3 protein: CASSPTTDTQYF
clone size: .; J gene: TRBJ2-7; V gene: TRBV20-1; D gene: TRBD1; CDR3 DNA: TGCAGTGCCAGTAGAGTGGCAGGGGGCGTCTCCGAGCAGTACTTC; CDR3 protein: CSASRVAGGVSEQYF
clone size: few; J gene: TRBJ1-2; V gene: TRBV3-1/TRBV3-2; D gene: TRBD1; CDR3 DNA: TGTGCCAGCAGCCAACAAGGACAGGGCTATGGCTACACCTTC; CDR3 protein: CASSQQGQGYGYTF
clone size: .; J gene: TRBJ2-7; V gene: TRBV6-1; D gene: TRBD2; CDR3 DNA: TGTGCCAGCACCCCGGGGGGGGGCCTCTCCTACGAGCAGTACTTC; CDR3 protein: CASTPGGGLSYEQYF
clone size: .; J gene: TRBJ2-3; V gene: TRBV2; D gene: TRBD2; CDR3 DNA: TGTGCCAGCTGGGGTCTAGCGGGCGCCCCTAGCACAGATACGCAGTATTTT; CDR3 protein: CASWGLAGAPSTDTQYF
clone size: .; J gene: TRBJ2-5; V gene: TRBV12-3/TRBV12-4; D gene: .; CDR3 DNA: TGTGCCAGCAGTTTAGATATTCCAGGGACCCAGTACTTC; CDR3 protein: CASSLDIPGTQYF
clone size: .; J gene: TRBJ2-7; V gene: TRBV6-5; D gene: .; CDR3 DNA: TGTGCCAGCAGTTACTCGGCAGGGGCCTACGAGCAGTACTTC; CDR3 protein: CASSYSAGAYEQYF
clone size: .; J gene: TRBJ2-7; V gene: TRBV7-2; D gene: .; CDR3 DNA: TGTGCCAGCAGCTCCCGGGGACTTAGCGGTCATGCTTCCTACGAGCAGTACTTC; CDR3 protein: CASSSRGLSGHASYEQYF
clone size: .; J gene: TRBJ2-1; V gene: TRBV18; D gene: TRBD2; CDR3 DNA: TGTGCCAGCTCACCACCGCTAGCGGGTAGCCGGGAGCAGTTCTTC; CDR3 protein: CASSPPLAGSREQFF
clone size: .; J gene: TRBJ2-1; V gene: TRBV29-1; D gene: TRBD2; CDR3 DNA: TGCAGCGTCGCTTCTAGCGGGGCCTACAATGAGCAGTTCTTC; CDR3 protein: CSVASSGAYNEQFF
clone size: .; J gene: TRBJ2-1; V gene: TRBV6-5; D gene: TRBD2; CDR3 DNA: TGTGCCAGCAGGTCTAGCGGTACCGACAATGAGCAGTTCTTC; CDR3 protein: CASRSSGTDNEQFF
clone size: .; J gene: TRBJ2-1; V gene: TRBV9; D gene: .; CDR3 DNA: TGTGCCAGCAGCGTAGGAGTTGGTGGCTACAATGAGCAGTTCTTC; CDR3 protein: CASSVGVGGYNEQFF